The 26 T cell receptor beta chains in this list originate from one sample, sequenced in a study of CD8 T cells in Susac syndrome. Reverse transcription of roughly 0.45 to 1 ug RNA used random hexamers. TCRdb recomputed calls from the immunoSEQ multiplex PCR reads with MiXCR, one row per CDR3 protein. The sample holds around 300,000 distinct CDR3 sequences, 90% to 95% seen once. The sequenced material came from CD4+ T cells from PBMCs. These receptors all come from a human donor with multiple sclerosis.

The V and J genes are TRBV12-3 or TRBV12-4 and TRBJ2-7; 8 bases agree with TRBD1. This CDR3 is 15 amino acids long. V gave up 7 bases and J gave up 3 bases; unmatched junction bases: 11. CDR3: CASKRTGQLDYEQYF. In nucleotides, the CDR3 is TGTGCCAGCAAAAGGACAGGGCAACTGGACTACGAGCAGTACTTC.

This clonotype occurred a few times. The rearrangement links TRBV3-1 to TRBJ2-7; 10 bases line up with TRBD2. V dropped 4 bases and J dropped 5; count of bases not matched to a gene: 2. Germline assignment: CDR1 LGHDT and CDR2 YNNKEL (reference sequence). This CDR3 has 13 amino acids. The CDR3, as DNA: TGTGCCAGCAGCCCCGGGACTAGCGACGAGCAGTACTTC. It specifies CASSPGTSDEQYF.

This sequence joins TRBV14 and TRBJ2-1; the D gene could be TRBD1 or TRBD2 (5 bases each). This CDR3 is 17 amino acids long. Per germline, CDR1 SGHDN and CDR2 FVKESK. V lost 0 bases and J 5 bases, leaving 17 bases between the germline ends. The CDR3 protein is CASSQDAARDLNNEQFF. As DNA, the CDR3 is TGTGCCAGCAGCCAAGATGCAGCAAGGGACCTTAACAATGAGCAGTTCTTC. Complete variable domain (other parts from reference TRBV14 and TRBJ2-1): EAGVTQFPSHSVIEKGQTVTLRCDPISGHDNLYWYRRVMGKEIKFLLHFVKESKQDESGMPNNRFLAERTGGTYSTLKVQPAELEDSGVYFCASSQDAARDLNNEQFFGPGTRLTVL.

The chain carries TRBV3-1 and TRBJ1-1, with D perhaps matching TRBD1 (5 bases). The CDR3 runs 14 residues. CDR1 LGHDT and CDR2 YNNKEL come from the germline V gene (reference sequence). V gave up 2 bases and J gave up 4 bases, with 11 bases separating them. CDR3 amino acids: CASSQSGQGTEAFF. DNA for the CDR3: TGTGCCAGCAGCCAATCGGGGCAGGGCACTGAAGCTTTCTTT.

The genes are TRBV4-1 and TRBJ1-2; 8 nucleotides match TRBD1. The CDR3 length is 14 residues. With 2 bases clipped from V and 10 bases from J, the junction kept 9 bases outside the gene matches. The germline V gene encodes CDR1 MGHRA and CDR2 YSYEKL. Written as DNA, the CDR3 is TGCGCCAGCAGCCAACCGACAGGGGCTAAAGACTACACCTTC. The encoded protein is CASSQPTGAKDYTF.

The rearrangement joins TRBV18 to TRBJ1-4, with a weak D call TRBD1 (5 bases). The CDR3 has 13 residues. In germline, CDR1 is KGHSH, CDR2 LQKENI. V dropped 6 bases and J dropped 7 bases, with 12 bases sitting between them. The CDR3 DNA follows: TGTGCCAGCTCGCCGGGACTCGGTGAAAAACTGTTTTTT. Its protein product is CASSPGLGEKLFF. Combining the CDR3 with reference TRBV18 and TRBJ1-4 gives the whole variable domain NAGVMQNPRHLVRRRGQEARLRCSPMKGHSHVYWYRQLPEEGLKFMVYLQKENIIDESGMPKERFSAEFPKEGPSILRIQQVVRGDSAAYFCASSPGLGEKLFFGSGTQLSVL.

This clonotype was recorded once. This sequence joins TRBV14 and TRBJ1-6; TRBD1 might be the D (5 bases). The CDR3 totals 16 residues. Germline loops: CDR1 SGHDN, CDR2 FVKESK. The germline V and J ends were trimmed by 5 bases and 7 bases, with 18 bases remaining between them. CDR3 sequence: CASSLTVLGTNSPLHF. CDR3 coding DNA: TGTGCCAGCAGCTTAACAGTTCTGGGGACCAATTCACCCCTCCACTTT.

The V gene is TRBV19, the J gene TRBJ2-2, with D possibly TRBD1 on 5 matching bases. Germline lookup yields CDR1 LNHDA and CDR2 SQIVND (reference sequence). Trimming took 6 bases from V and 5 from J, leaving 19 bases between them. The CDR3 spans 16 residues. DNA of the CDR3: TGTGCCAGTAGGCTGGAGAAGGGGCAGTCGACCGGGGAGCTGTTTTTT. Its protein is CASRLEKGQSTGELFF. Filled out from reference TRBV19 and TRBJ2-2, the complete variable domain reads DGGITQSPKYLFRKEGQNVTLSCEQNLNHDAMYWYRQDPGQGLRLIYYSQIVNDFQKGDIAEGYSVSREKKESFPLTVTSAQKNPTAFYLCASRLEKGQSTGELFFGEGSRLTVL.

This sequence joins TRBV5-6 and TRBJ1-2; weak D call: TRBD1 (6 bases). Germline CDR1 and CDR2: SGHDT and YYEEEE. Trimming removed 6 bases at V and 4 bases at J, with 16 bases between. This CDR3 comprises 14 residues. CDR3 nucleotides: TGTGCCAGCATCCTACAGGGAAGGATCTATGGCTACACCTTC. Translated, it gives CASILQGRIYGYTF.

The chain joins TRBV29-1 to TRBJ2-7; TRBD1 agrees at 12 bases. Per germline, CDR1 SQVTM and CDR2 ANQGSEA. The CDR3 extends over 12 amino acids. V lost 6 bases and J lost 5; bases outside the gene matches: 2. CDR3 sequence reads: CSVGQGAHEQYF. CDR3 coding DNA: TGCAGCGTGGGACAGGGGGCCCACGAGCAGTACTTC.

The chain employs TRBV20-1 and TRBJ2-3; the match to TRBD2 covers 8 bases. The CDR3 has 15 residues. The V segment lost 7 bases and the J segment 3 bases; nucleotides outside the gene matches: 12. Germline-derived CDR1 and CDR2 are DFQATT and SNEGSKA (reference sequence). CDR3 nucleotides: TGCAGTGGCTCGGGAGCGGGAGAAGTTACAGATACGCAGTATTTT. This translates into CSGSGAGEVTDTQYF.

The CDR3 spells CASSDGQYYGYTF. DNA of the CDR3: TGTGCCAGCAGCGATGGACAGTACTATGGCTACACCTTC. The V and J genes are TRBV2 and TRBJ1-2; possibly TRBD1 for D (6 bases). The CDR3 length is 13 residues. With 6 bases removed from V and 3 bases from J, the gap between germline ends came to 11 bases. Germline V gene sequence: CDR1 SNHLY, CDR2 FYNNEI.

On this clonotype itself: Given the absence of the conserved phenylalanine or tryptophan at the CDR3 end, a read error is likely. This rearrangement joins TRBV5-1 to TRBJ2-3; no reliable D call. The CDR3 totals 16 residues. Between the trimmed V and J ends, which lost 1 base and 0 bases, there was a span of 12 bases. Germline V gene data show CDR1 as SGHRS and CDR2 as YFSETQ. CDR3 region: CASSLLGGDSTDTQYL. CDR3 in DNA: TGCGCCAGCAGCTTGCTGGGCGGTGACAGCACAGATACGCAGTATCTT.

The rearrangement links TRBV11-2 to TRBJ2-3, with D perhaps matching TRBD2 (6 bases). The CDR3 has 17 amino acids. V shed 4 bases and J shed 4 bases, with 21 bases lying between them. The germline V gene encodes CDR1 SGHAT and CDR2 FQNNGV. The CDR3 sequence: CASSSLPPGVGADTQYF. The CDR3 bases are TGTGCCAGCAGCTCCCTCCCCCCGGGAGTCGGGGCAGATACGCAGTATTTT. Looking up the rest from reference TRBV11-2 and TRBJ2-3 gives the full variable domain: EAGVAQSPRYKIIEKRQSVAFWCNPISGHATLYWYQQILGQGPKLLIQFQNNGVVDDSQLPKDRFSAERLKGVDSTLKIQPAKLEDSAVYLCASSSLPPGVGADTQYFGPGTRLTVL.

The genes are TRBV5-1 and TRBJ1-5; D is uncertain. V lost 0 bases and J lost 7, with 8 bases in between. The CDR3 spans 13 residues. Looked up from germline, CDR1 is SGHRS and CDR2 is YFSETQ. The CDR3 loop is CASSLGERQPQHF. DNA of the CDR3: TGCGCCAGCAGCTTGGGCGAGAGGCAGCCCCAGCATTTT.

The chain carries TRBV12-5 and TRBJ2-1; 7 bases map to TRBD2. The CDR3 sequence is 15 residues long. V lost 5 bases and J lost 5; bases outside the gene matches: 9. Per the germline V gene, CDR1 is LGHNT and CDR2 is FRNRAP. The CDR3 loop reads CASGTFGGGNNEQFF. The CDR3 bases are TGTGCTAGTGGTACCTTTGGGGGAGGGAACAATGAGCAGTTCTTC.

The genes are TRBV7-9 and TRBJ2-1; D remains ambiguous. The CDR3 is 12 amino acids. Germline CDR1 SEHNR, CDR2 FQNEAQ (reference sequence). Deletions cut 1 base from V and 10 bases from J, with 8 bases between. The DNA for the CDR3 is TGTGCCAGCAGCTTAGTGGGGAAAGAGCAGTTCTTC. Its translation is CASSLVGKEQFF.

The chain couples TRBV6-5 to TRBJ2-6; D is unresolved. The CDR3 covers 15 residues. The germline V gene encodes CDR1 MNHEY and CDR2 SVGAGI. V lost 2 bases and J lost 4, with 9 bases in between. The CDR3 DNA reads as TGTGCCAGCAGTTACCGAGTGGCCGGGGCCAACGTCCTGACTTTC. Protein: CASSYRVAGANVLTF.

The rearrangement joins TRBV29-1 to TRBJ1-1; 8 bases align to TRBD1. V shed 4 bases and J 0 bases; nucleotides not matched to a gene: 4. The CDR3 is 14 amino acids. Germline CDR1 reads SQVTM; CDR2 reads ANQGSEA. DNA for the CDR3: TGCAGCGTTGCCGTGACAGGGGTGAACACTGAAGCTTTCTTT. Translated: CSVAVTGVNTEAFF.

This chain links TRBV20-1 with TRBJ2-6; unclear D gene. CDR1 is DFQATT and CDR2 is SNEGSKA in the germline V gene (reference sequence). Between the trimmed V and J ends, which lost 3 bases and 3 bases, there was a span of 9 bases. The CDR3 is made up of 14 amino acids. The CDR3 region is CSASSASGANVLTF. In DNA form, the CDR3 reads TGCAGTGCTAGTTCAGCAAGTGGGGCCAACGTCCTGACTTTC.

In this sample, this clonotype turned up once. J is TRBJ1-5 and V is TRBV6-2 or TRBV6-3; TRBD1 aligns across 8 bases. Losses at the gene ends were 8 bases for V and 1 base for J; bases not matched to a gene: 4. Germline V gene lookup returns CDR1 MNHEY and CDR2 SVGEGT. The CDR3 length is 14 residues. The CDR3, as DNA: TGTGCCAGCTGGGACAGGAGGAGCAATCAGCCCCAGCATTTT. This codes for CASWDRRSNQPQHF.

CDR3 sequence reads: CASSLGGQGSTEAFF. Here the CDR3 DNA reads TGTGCCAGCAGCTTAGGGGGACAGGGGAGCACTGAAGCTTTCTTT. The chain carries TRBV11-2 and TRBJ1-1; the match to TRBD1 covers 10 bases. The CDR3 extends over 15 amino acids. Germline V gives CDR1 SGHAT, CDR2 FQNNGV. V trimming: 1 base; J trimming: 4 bases; junction bases outside the gene matches: 3.

This clonotype was counted only a few times. J is TRBJ2-7 and V is TRBV12-3 or TRBV12-4; D is uncertain. The V and J ends lost 0 bases and 0 bases respectively, with 6 bases between them. CDR3 size: 14 residues. As DNA, the CDR3 is TGTGCCAGCAGTTTAGCTGGGTTCTCCTACGAGCAGTACTTC. It encodes CASSLAGFSYEQYF.

The V call is TRBV4-1, the J call TRBJ2-7; the D gene could be TRBD1 or TRBD2 (5 bases each). Germline V CDR1 and CDR2: MGHRA, YSYEKL. CDR3 length equals 14 residues. Trimming took off 2 bases at V and 7 bases at J, with 15 bases between the two ends. DNA for the CDR3: TGCGCCAGCAGCCAACGGGACCAGAAAGGGGAGCAGTACTTC. It specifies CASSQRDQKGEQYF.

This clonotype was detected once. The chain carries TRBV28 and TRBJ1-2; D not resolved. The CDR3 loop spans 14 amino acids. V lost 6 bases and J lost 5, with 16 bases in between. CDR1 is MDHEN and CDR2 is SYDVKM in the germline V gene. For the CDR3, the DNA is TGTGCCAGCAGCTCTACAGACGGTCTTTATGGCTACACCTTC. Translating gives CASSSTDGLYGYTF.

The chain carries TRBV7-9 and TRBJ2-1; D is unclear. The CDR3 is made up of 13 amino acids. V lost 5 bases and J 6 bases, leaving 11 bases between the germline ends. The germline V gene has CDR1 SEHNR and CDR2 FQNEAQ (reference sequence). This CDR3 is CASSPQPPNEQFF. CDR3 DNA sequence: TGTGCCAGCAGCCCCCAGCCCCCCAATGAGCAGTTCTTC.